The rows below give T cell receptor beta chains drawn from one sample of a study of shared clonotypes between healthy human individuals. The assay was immunoSEQ multiplex PCR, and TCRdb's table has in-frame clones only and misses some. The sample contains approximately 1.1 million clones, about four fifths of which appear only once. Specimen: memory CD4+ T cells from PBMCs. The receptor source for this set is a man younger than 35 in good health. Some clones in this sample may be carry-over from other donors' samples. Each CDR3 is given with its conserved first and last residue. Fields, in order: D gene, clone size, J gene, V gene, CDR3 protein, CDR3 DNA. The D gene is left open where the match is weak. The size entry is marked missing in some rows and otherwise reads once, few, many or a size class.

>NA|NA|TRBJ2-1|TRBV7-2
CASSPRQSSYNEQFF
TGTGCCAGCAGCCCCCGACAGAGCTCCTACAATGAGCAGTTCTTC
>NA|NA|TRBJ2-7|TRBV30
CAWSVEYSSYEQYF
TGTGCCTGGAGTGTCGAGTACAGCTCCTACGAGCAGTACTTC
>NA|NA|TRBJ1-1|TRBV28
CASSGPRAPRDTEAFF
TGTGCCAGCAGTGGCCCTCGGGCCCCGAGGGACACTGAAGCTTTCTTT
>NA|NA|TRBJ2-7|TRBV28
CASSFRTYEQYF
TGTGCCAGCAGTTTTCGCACCTACGAGCAGTACTTC
>NA|NA|TRBJ2-6|TRBV28
CASRVSSGANVLTF
TGTGCCAGCAGAGTCAGCTCTGGGGCCAACGTCCTGACTTTC
>NA|NA|TRBJ1-1|TRBV6-5
CASSPQGRTEAFF
TGTGCCAGCAGCCCCCAGGGGAGGACTGAAGCTTTCTTT
>NA|once|TRBJ1-4|TRBV5-1
CASSLANNEKLFF
TGCGCCAGCAGCTTGGCCAATAATGAAAAACTGTTTTTT
>NA|few|TRBJ1-2|TRBV15
CATSRGSSAGYTF
TGTGCCACCAGCAGAGGCAGCTCGGCAGGCTACACCTTC
>NA|NA|TRBJ2-7|TRBV5-1
CASSLDGSSRQPAPF
TGCGCCAGCAGCTTGGATGGAAGTAGCCGACAGCCAGCCCCCTTC
>TRBD1|NA|TRBJ2-1|TRBV19
CASSTLPGQGYNEQFF
TGTGCCAGTAGTACCTTACCGGGACAGGGGTACAATGAGCAGTTCTTC
>TRBD1|few|TRBJ2-1|TRBV7-3
CASSPGTGVYNEQFF
TGTGCCAGCAGCCCCGGGACAGGGGTCTACAATGAGCAGTTCTTC
>NA|NA|TRBJ2-7|TRBV10-2
CASSDLDGAYEQYF
TGCGCCAGCAGTGATTTGGACGGAGCCTACGAGCAGTACTTC
>NA|once|TRBJ1-5|TRBV28
CASSRRQGNQPQHF
TGTGCCAGCAGTCGACGCCAGGGCAATCAGCCCCAGCATTTT
>NA|NA|TRBJ2-7|TRBV18
CASSPPLTNEQYF
TGTGCCAGCTCACCACCCTTGACCAACGAGCAGTACTTC
>TRBD1|NA|TRBJ1-2|TRBV18
CASSPDRDSARGYTF
TGTGCCAGCTCACCGGACAGGGACTCGGCTCGGGGCTACACCTTC
>TRBD2|NA|TRBJ2-7|TRBV6-5
CASSGGTSGSYEQYF
TGTGCCAGCAGTGGCGGGACTAGCGGGTCCTACGAGCAGTACTTC
>NA|NA|TRBJ2-7|TRBV6-5
CASTKVGGSSYEQYF
TGTGCCAGCACCAAAGTCGGGGGAAGCTCCTACGAGCAGTACTTC
>NA|NA|TRBJ1-2|TRBV19
CASSEQPYGYTF
TGTGCCAGTAGTGAACAGCCCTATGGCTACACCTTC
>NA|many|TRBJ1-5|TRBV19
CARSGSDGNQPQHF
TGTGCCAGGAGTGGGTCCGACGGCAATCAGCCCCAGCATTTT
>NA|NA|TRBJ2-7|TRBV5-6
CASSREGSVGKGEQYF
TGTGCCAGCAGCCGGGAAGGTTCGGTGGGGAAGGGCGAGCAGTACTTC
>NA|NA|TRBJ1-4|TRBV5-1
CASSLEVRAGYEKLFF
TGCGCCAGCAGCTTGGAGGTACGGGCCGGGTATGAAAAACTGTTTTTT
>NA|NA|TRBJ2-7|TRBV18
CASSPQGLGYEQYF
TGTGCCAGCTCACCACAGGGTTTAGGCTACGAGCAGTACTTC
>NA|NA|TRBJ2-7|TRBV4-1
CASSQVAGQDYEQYF
TGCGCCAGCAGCCAAGTGGCAGGGCAGGACTACGAGCAGTACTTC
>TRBD1|once|TRBJ2-3|TRBV4-1
CASKQGQAPSTDTQYF
TGCGCCAGCAAACAGGGACAGGCGCCTAGCACAGATACGCAGTATTTT
>TRBD1|NA|TRBJ1-1|TRBV7-9
CASSSDRDGTEAFF
TGTGCCAGCAGCTCGGACAGGGATGGCACTGAAGCTTTCTTT
>NA|once|TRBJ2-7|TRBV29-1
CSVEVASGESYEQYF
TGCAGCGTTGAAGTGGCTTCAGGGGAGTCCTACGAGCAGTACTTC
>NA|NA|TRBJ2-7|TRBV4-2
CASSQLGTYEQYF
TGTGCCAGCAGCCAACTGGGAACCTACGAGCAGTACTTC
>TRBD2|NA|TRBJ2-5|TRBV11-3
CASSRGGEETQYF
TGTGCCAGCAGCCGCGGGGGGGAAGAGACCCAGTACTTC
>TRBD2|NA|TRBJ2-3|TRBV29-1
CSVHQAGTTDTQYF
TGCAGCGTTCACCAAGCGGGAACCACAGATACGCAGTATTTT
>NA|NA|TRBJ2-3|TRBV4-2
CASSPGGLGSDTQYF
TGTGCCAGCAGCCCCGGAGGGCTGGGGTCAGATACGCAGTATTTT
>TRBD1|once|TRBJ2-1|TRBV29-1
CSVQPTGSYEQFF
TGCAGCGTCCAACCGACAGGGTCCTACGAGCAGTTCTTC
>NA|NA|TRBJ1-2|TRBV29-1
CSVGRADYGYTF
TGCAGCGTGGGCAGGGCCGACTATGGCTACACCTTC
>NA|NA|TRBJ1-5|TRBV6-6
CASSPPGVSNQPQHF
TGTGCCAGCAGTCCACCCGGGGTTAGCAATCAGCCCCAGCATTTT
>TRBD1|NA|TRBJ1-2|TRBV5-6
CASTPNQVRTGLLGYTF
TGTGCCAGCACACCAAACCAAGTACGGACAGGGCTGCTTGGCTACACCTTC
>TRBD2|NA|TRBJ2-1|TRBV5-4
CASSFGGVPSYNEQFF
TGTGCCAGCAGCTTCGGGGGGGTACCTAGCTACAATGAGCAGTTCTTC
>TRBD1|NA|TRBJ2-4|TRBV18
CASSPIRQGNIQYF
TGTGCCAGCTCACCAATACGACAGGGAAACATTCAGTACTTC